This TCR beta chain originates from a study of PD-L1 blockade in urothelial cancer (dated by TCRdb to about 2017). Looking at the study overall: Every patient began therapy at some point between 2014 and 2015 and was given atezolizumab 1,200 mg intravenously every 3 weeks. About 90% of the 29 patients were males with bladder-origin urothelial cancer, and about 65% of the 29 reported a prior smoking history. Patients had an ECOG performance status of 0 or 1 and had received between 0 and 3 prior chemotherapy regimens. Blood samples were analyzed 3 weeks after the start of treatment (second dose) and 6 weeks after the start of treatment. Blood samples yielded a median of around 140,000 T cells and roughly 83,000 unique TCRs, with median clonality 0.080. An exploratory multi-omic analysis was conducted of the somatic, immune and clinical correlates of response to PD-L1 blockade with atezolizumab in urothelial cancer. Pretreatment tumor samples and matched peripheral blood, collected serially before and after atezolizumab treatment, underwent TCR sequencing. Progression-free survival longer than 6 months counted as durable clinical benefit, and TCR features were additionally tested against both progression-free and overall survival. In the same patients, pretreatment tumors underwent whole exome sequencing and RNA sequencing in addition to TCR sequencing. Durable clinical benefit was achieved by nine patients but not by the remaining 20. Pretreatment blood TCR-seq was available for about 27 patients, at least one posttreatment blood collection was obtained for 25 or so patients, and tumor TCR-seq was available for 25 or so patients. General findings and caveats noted by the study authors: Because the sample size was small (n ≈ 27) and many exploratory analyses were performed, the results are intended to be hypothesis-generating. Among patients with durable benefit, tumor-associated TCR clones showed greater expansion in peripheral blood 3 weeks after treatment started (n ≈ 20, p = 0.022). Improved progression-free and overall survival was found to be associated with pretreatment peripheral blood TCR clonality below the median.

Turning to this clone: What this receptor recognizes is not known. Base quality data are lacking; no much larger clone is found one base away.

The time point label on this specimen signifies: pretreatment peripheral blood. The cohort comprised fewer than 35 patients with locally advanced or metastatic urothelial carcinoma treated at Memorial Sloan Kettering on a trial protocol. Peripheral blood mononuclear cells were collected pretreatment and during treatment, at between 1 and 8 total time points per patient. The Qiagen DNeasy Blood extraction kit was used to purify genomic DNA from total PBMCs and from tumor samples. PBMCs were collected pretreatment and during treatment, and were isolated and stored as previously described. Based on the germline V gene (reference sequence), the CDR1 and CDR2 sequences are LNHNV and YYDKDF. At the junction V is shortened by 3 bases and J by 2 bases; bases outside the gene matches: 2. The CDR3 contains 14 residues, cysteine and phenylalanine counted. Solely the CDR3 DNA is kept, with 42 bases framed from the first base.

Synthetic TCR analog templates were spiked into each PCR so that absolute template abundance could be estimated from read counts. Using the immunoSEQ assay, TCRbeta CDR3 regions were amplified from genomic DNA with bias-controlled V and J gene primers. Sequencing of rearranged TCRbeta segments was done at approximately 20X coverage. The study's processing was this. Sequencing errors were corrected by clustering and CDR3s were annotated against IMGT to assign V, D and J genes. Downstream analyses used only productive TCRbeta rearrangements and left out out-of-frame or stop-codon sequences. To compute clonality, Shannon entropy was normalized by the log of the number of unique productive sequences and then subtracted from one. Fisher's exact test with Benjamini-Hochberg correction, using a cutoff of adjusted p below 0.01, was how clones that differed between time points or between blood and tumor were identified. This immuneACCESS table, as held by TCRdb, lists in-frame sequences with V and J called but not all clones. Of the missing ones, under half trace to an unresolved V gene in checked studies; the others have no known cause. The V and J calls and clone size are taken from that table; D and trimming were inferred from the DNA. The sample records around 50,000 clones, roughly 84% of which are singletons. About 1.2% of the sample comes from the top ten.

The chain was built from TRBV15 and TRBJ2-3, and TRBD1 matches 7 of the central bases. Here the sequenced sample was PBMCs, taken around atezolizumab (anti-PD-L1) treatment. The TCR sequence derives from a man between 50 and 59 years old with urothelial cancer. The sequenced DNA: TGTGCCACCAGCAGGGGACAGATCACAGATACGCAGTATTTT. This encodes CATSRGQITDTQYF.